The 2 T cell receptor beta chains below come from one sample, sequenced in a study of shared clonotypes between healthy human individuals. Profiling relied on immunoSEQ multiplex PCR, and the TCRdb table lists in-frame clones only, not all of them. Of roughly 500,000 clones listed, about 79% are singletons. The sequenced sample was PBMCs. These receptors were collected from a woman aged 40 to 55 in good health. Some clones in this sample may be carry-over from other donors' samples.

The J gene is TRBJ2-3, the V gene TRBV10-1; D is undetermined. V shed 2 bases and J shed 2 bases, with 11 bases lying between them. CDR1 is WNHNN, CDR2 SYGVQD, per germline (reference sequence). The length of the CDR3 is 15 residues. CDR3 sequence reads: CASSENLLSTDTQYF. For the CDR3, the DNA is TGCGCCAGCAGTGAGAACCTACTTTCCACAGATACGCAGTATTTT.

V and J are TRBV19 and TRBJ1-1, with D uncertain. The CDR3 has 13 amino acids. The V end lost 5 bases, the J end lost 2 bases, and 9 bases lay between the germline ends. Per germline, CDR1 LNHDA and CDR2 SQIVND (reference sequence). The CDR3 sequence is CASSFRSNTEAFF. For the CDR3, the DNA is TGTGCCAGTAGTTTTCGATCTAACACTGAAGCTTTCTTT.